The subject of this entry is one TCR beta chain. Its antigen is not known. Germline CDR1 is DFQATT and CDR2 is SNEGSKA (reference sequence). With 5 bases removed from V and 3 bases from J, the gap between germline ends came to 7 bases. CDR3 length equals 11 residues. The data were taken from a study of identical twins. General observations from the study: Researchers reported weaker excess twin sharing in beta out-of-frame sequences. Whereas memory repertoires showed no such difference, abundant cord blood beta clonotypes carried fewer insertions.

TCRdb re-called the 5' RACE reads with MiXCR, one entry per CDR3 protein. This table holds fewer than 800,000 distinct CDR3 sequences, under 8.5% found once. These data were likewise used in another study, on yellow fever vaccine responses in identical twins.

The clonotype was recovered from a woman in her late teens or twenties in good health. The specimen sequenced was PBMCs. The genes are TRBV20-1 and TRBJ1-2; D is uncertain. CDR3 amino acids: CSAGEDYGYTF. The CDR3 bases are TGCAGTGCTGGGGAGGACTATGGCTACACCTTC.